The rows below give T cell receptor beta chains drawn from one sample of a study of T cells in Graves' hyperthyroidism and ophthalmopathy. TCRdb itself ran the multiplex PCR reads through MiXCR, one entry per CDR3 protein. The data hold about 500,000 distinct CDR3 sequences, with over 15% observed a single time. Sequencing was performed on blood. Receptors originate from a woman in her late teens or twenties with Graves' ophthalmopathy. The CDR3 runs from the conserved cysteine through the conserved F or W. The D gene is left open where the match is weak. Clone size appears in some rows only: once, few, many, or a class for an expanded clone.

>TRBD1|NA|TRBJ1-2|TRBV28
TGTGCCAGCAGTCTGGGACAGGGTCCTTACACCTTC
CASSLGQGPYTF
>TRBD2|NA|TRBJ2-3|TRBV19
TGTGCCAGTAGTACTTCTAGCGGTGGCACAGATACGCAGTATTTT
CASSTSSGGTDTQYF
>NA|NA|TRBJ2-5|TRBV19
TGTGCCAGTAGTGAAACAGCTAACCAAGAGACCCAGTACTTC
CASSETANQETQYF
>NA|NA|TRBJ2-3|TRBV29-1
TGCAGCGTTCGGGGGCCGAGGGATACGCAGTATTTT
CSVRGPRDTQYF
>NA|few|TRBJ2-1|TRBV24-1
TGTGCCACCAGTTCTTACCCGAGCTCCTACAATGAGCAGTTCTTC
CATSSYPSSYNEQFF
>TRBD2|few|TRBJ2-1|TRBV3-1
TGTGCCAGCAGCCAAGACCGCGGGACTAGCGGGAGTAATGAGCAGTTCTTC
CASSQDRGTSGSNEQFF
>NA|NA|TRBJ1-2|TRBV4-2
TGTGCCAGCAGCCAAGAGGCTGGGACCACTGGCTACACCTTC
CASSQEAGTTGYTF
>NA|many|TRBJ1-6|TRBV30
TGTGCCTGGATGAAAGGGGGGTACTCACCCCTCCACTTT
CAWMKGGYSPLHF
>TRBD2|few|TRBJ2-2|TRBV27
TGTGCCAGCAGTTTCACTAGCGTCACCGGGGAGCTGTTTTTT
CASSFTSVTGELFF
>NA|NA|TRBJ1-2|TRBV4-1
TGCGCCAGCAGCCAATCGGACACAAACTATGGCTACACCTTC
CASSQSDTNYGYTF
>TRBD2|many|TRBJ2-5|TRBV28
TGTGCCACCGTACAGGGACTAGCGGAAGAGACCCAGTACTTC
CATVQGLAEETQYF
>TRBD1|many|TRBJ1-3|TRBV11-2
TGTGCCAGCAGCTTAGTTCCTCCGACAGGGCTATCGGGAAACACCATATATTTT
CASSLVPPTGLSGNTIYF
>TRBD2|few|TRBJ2-1|TRBV12-3/TRBV12-4
TGTGCCAGCAGTGGTACTAGCGGGATTGAGCAGTTCTTC
CASSGTSGIEQFF
>TRBD1|many|TRBJ2-3|TRBV28
TGTGCCAGCAGTCTAATATCCGACAGGGGCACAGATACGCAGTATTTT
CASSLISDRGTDTQYF
>TRBD1|many|TRBJ2-2|TRBV2
TGTGCCAGCAGGGCCGGGACAGGGACCGGGGAGCTGTTTTTT
CASRAGTGTGELFF
>TRBD2|many|TRBJ2-3|TRBV20-1
TGCAGTGCTGCGGGAGGGTGGTATTCAGATACGCAGTATTTT
CSAAGGWYSDTQYF
>TRBD1|many|TRBJ2-7|TRBV9
TGTGCCAGCAGCATAACAGGGGTCGAGGAGCAGTACTTC
CASSITGVEEQYF
>NA|many|TRBJ1-2|TRBV5-1
TGCGCCAGCAGCTTGGAACAGAACTATGGCTACACCTTC
CASSLEQNYGYTF
>NA|once|TRBJ2-1|TRBV20-1
TGCAGTGCTAGAGACCCGACTGGGAGCTCCTACAATGAGCAGTTCTTC
CSARDPTGSSYNEQFF
>TRBD2|NA|TRBJ2-3|TRBV5-1
TGCGCCAGCAGCTACGGTAGCGGGGGGGCTGCAGATACGCAGTATTTT
CASSYGSGGAADTQYF
>NA|NA|TRBJ1-6|TRBV15
TGTGCCACCAGCAGAGACGGCCCCTATAATTCACCCCTCCACTTT
CATSRDGPYNSPLHF
>TRBD2|many|TRBJ2-2|TRBV11-2
TGTGCCAGCCAATGGGGACTAGCGGGGAGAAAAGACACCGGGGAGCTGTTTTTT
CASQWGLAGRKDTGELFF
>NA|NA|TRBJ2-3|TRBV15
TGTGCCACCAGCAGAGGGGGACACCTTAGCACAGATACGCAGTATTTT
CATSRGGHLSTDTQYF
>NA|many|TRBJ1-5|TRBV6-5
TGTGCCAGCAGTTACGCACAGGATGGTCAGCCCCAGCATTTT
CASSYAQDGQPQHF
>TRBD1|NA|TRBJ1-2|TRBV5-1
TGCGCCAGCAGCTTGGATCAGGGGGGTAACTATGGCTACACCTTC
CASSLDQGGNYGYTF
>NA|few|TRBJ2-3|TRBV4-2
TGTGCCAGCAGCCAAGAGGGCGGGTTAGGCACAGATACGCAGTATTTT
CASSQEGGLGTDTQYF
>TRBD1|many|TRBJ1-1|TRBV30
TGTGCCTGGGAGAGGGGGCTCGCTGAAGCTTTCTTT
CAWERGLAEAFF
>NA|NA|TRBJ2-5|TRBV6-5
TGTGCCAGCAGTTGGGCCCAGGCACAAAAGAAAGAGACCCAGTACTTC
CASSWAQAQKKETQYF
>NA|few|TRBJ2-5|TRBV5-5
TGTGCCAGCAGCTTGACGGAGACCCAGTACTTC
CASSLTETQYF
>NA|many|TRBJ2-5|TRBV3-1
TGTGCCAGCAGCCAAGATCGTCACCCTTTGCAAGAGACCCAGTACTTC
CASSQDRHPLQETQYF
>NA|many|TRBJ1-4|TRBV18
TGTGCCAGCTCACCACTTCAGGCGCCTAATGAAGAACTGTTTTTT
CASSPLQAPNEELFF
>NA|few|TRBJ1-2|TRBV5-1
TGCGCCAGCAGGTCAACGATTCAGGGGAACTATGGCTACACCTTC
CASRSTIQGNYGYTF
>NA|NA|TRBJ2-2|TRBV19
TGTGCCAGTAGTAGGGGCGGGCGAACTAACACCGGGGAGCTGTTTTTT
CASSRGGRTNTGELFF
>NA|few|TRBJ1-5|TRBV24-1
TGTGCCACTCAGGACAAGGCGGCCGGTGGCAATCAGCCCCAGCATTTT
CATQDKAAGGNQPQHF
>NA|many|TRBJ1-5|TRBV2
TGTGCCAGCGGGCGGCATAGCAATCAGCCCCAGCATTTT
CASGRHSNQPQHF